This TCR beta chain came from a study of T cells in Graves' hyperthyroidism and ophthalmopathy. Overall study results and limits: Researchers found most expanded thyroid clonotypes above 0.001 in blood as well.

The CDR3 regions of TCR beta were amplified from RNA transcripts. TCR CDR3 regions were first amplified by RT-PCR with HTBI primers. TCRdb analysed the multiplex PCR reads with MiXCR anew, one entry per CDR3 protein. Among a few hundred thousand distinct CDR3 sequences listed, 15% to 20% were seen once. CDR3 size: 14 residues. Per the germline V gene, CDR1 is SGHTA and CDR2 is FQGNSA. The V gene end was trimmed by 5 bases and the J gene end by 4 bases; junction bases not matched to a gene: 4. Reasons for excluding patients were uncontrolled infection, other autoimmune disease, pregnancy or lactation. Every diagnosis used clinical symptoms, serum thyroxine and TRAb, thyroid ultrasound and orbital computed tomography. The authors obtained PBMCs from about 9 ml of fresh peripheral blood. This clonotype was recorded at least ten times. Antigen: not known.

Sequenced material: blood. The sequence was collected from a woman in her thirties or forties with Graves' ophthalmopathy. The J gene is TRBJ1-1, the V gene TRBV7-2, with 10 nucleotides matching TRBD1. In DNA, the CDR3 is TGTGCCAGCAGCGGTCGGACAGGGGGCACTGAAGCTTTCTTT. This encodes CASSGRTGGTEAFF. Filled out from reference TRBV7-2 and TRBJ1-1, the complete variable domain reads GAGVSQSPSNKVTEKGKDVELRCDPISGHTALYWYRQSLGQGLEFLIYFQGNSAPDKSGLPSDRFSAERTGGSVSTLTIQRTQQEDSAVYLCASSGRTGGTEAFFGQGTRLTVV.